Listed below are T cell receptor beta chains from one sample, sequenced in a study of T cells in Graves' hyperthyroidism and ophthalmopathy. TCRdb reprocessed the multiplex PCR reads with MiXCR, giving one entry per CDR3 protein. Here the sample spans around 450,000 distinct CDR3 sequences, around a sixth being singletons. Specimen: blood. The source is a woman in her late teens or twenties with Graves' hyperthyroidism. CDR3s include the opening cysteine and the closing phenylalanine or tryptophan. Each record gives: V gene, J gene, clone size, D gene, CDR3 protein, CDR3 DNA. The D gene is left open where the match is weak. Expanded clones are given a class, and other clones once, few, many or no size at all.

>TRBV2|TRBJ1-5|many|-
CASRSRESNQPQHF
TGTGCCAGCAGGAGTAGGGAGAGCAATCAGCCCCAGCATTTT
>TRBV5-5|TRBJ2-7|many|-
CASSPDNTYEQYF
TGTGCCAGCAGCCCTGACAATACCTACGAGCAGTACTTC
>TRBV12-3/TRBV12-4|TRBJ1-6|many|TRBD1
CASSPQGTDSAMAPLHF
TGTGCCAGCAGCCCACAGGGGACGGACTCGGCCATGGCACCCCTCCACTTT
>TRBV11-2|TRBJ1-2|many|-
CASSLAQDYGYTF
TGTGCCAGCAGCTTAGCCCAGGACTATGGCTACACCTTC
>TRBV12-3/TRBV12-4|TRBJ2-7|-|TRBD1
CASSSQTGQAYEQYF
TGTGCCAGCAGTTCCCAAACGGGACAGGCCTACGAGCAGTACTTC
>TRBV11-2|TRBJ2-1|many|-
CASSLGPGAPSPSYNEQFF
TGTGCCAGCAGCTTAGGACCCGGGGCCCCGTCCCCCTCCTACAATGAGCAGTTCTTC
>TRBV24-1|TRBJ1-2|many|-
CATSDRGSFYGYTF
TGTGCCACCAGTGATAGGGGTTCCTTCTATGGCTACACCTTC
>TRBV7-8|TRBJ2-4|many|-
CASSPQGSTQYF
TGTGCCAGCAGCCCGCAAGGGAGCACTCAGTACTTC
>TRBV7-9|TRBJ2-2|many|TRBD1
CASSLDRIMNTGELFF
TGTGCCAGCAGCTTGGACAGGATCATGAACACCGGGGAGCTGTTTTTT
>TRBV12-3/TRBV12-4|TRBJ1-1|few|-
CASSLNPGSGVTEAFF
TGTGCCAGCAGTTTAAATCCCGGGTCAGGGGTCACTGAAGCTTTCTTT
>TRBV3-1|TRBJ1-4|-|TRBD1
CASSLNDRGTGEKLFF
TGTGCCAGCAGCCTCAATGACAGGGGGACCGGAGAAAAACTGTTTTTT
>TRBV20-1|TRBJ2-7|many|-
CSARGQSYEQYF
TGCAGTGCTAGAGGGCAGTCCTACGAGCAGTACTTC
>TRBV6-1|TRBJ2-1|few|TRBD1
CASSEGTGVVDEQFF
TGTGCCAGCAGTGAAGGGACAGGGGTGGTCGATGAGCAGTTCTTC
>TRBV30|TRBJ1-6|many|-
CAWSRGRTSSYNSPLHF
TGTGCCTGGAGTCGAGGACGGACGAGCTCCTATAATTCACCCCTCCACTTT
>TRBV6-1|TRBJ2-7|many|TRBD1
CASSIRTGPYEQYF
TGTGCCAGCAGTATCCGGACAGGGCCCTACGAGCAGTACTTC
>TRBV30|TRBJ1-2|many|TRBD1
CAARTGGEGYTF
TGTGCCGCCCGGACAGGGGGCGAGGGCTACACCTTC
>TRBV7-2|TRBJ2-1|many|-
CASAPRGGDEQFF
TGTGCCAGCGCCCCGAGGGGTGGGGATGAGCAGTTCTTC
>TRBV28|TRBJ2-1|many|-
CASSFISTSEQFF
TGTGCCAGCAGTTTCATAAGTACAAGTGAGCAGTTCTTC
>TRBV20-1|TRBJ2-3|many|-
CSARDAGIGTQYF
TGCAGTGCTAGAGATGCGGGAATCGGTACGCAGTATTTT
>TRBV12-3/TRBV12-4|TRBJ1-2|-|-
CASSSAGLGGYTF
TGTGCCAGCAGTTCGGCAGGCTTGGGTGGCTACACCTTC
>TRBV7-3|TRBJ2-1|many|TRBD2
CASSFTPGGPYNEQFF
TGTGCCAGCAGCTTTACGCCGGGAGGGCCTTACAATGAGCAGTTCTTC
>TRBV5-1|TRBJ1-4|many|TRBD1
CASSLSGQGVELFF
TGCGCCAGCAGCTTGTCGGGACAGGGGGTTGAACTGTTTTTT
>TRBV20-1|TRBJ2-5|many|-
CSARTILGTQYF
TGCAGTGCTCGGACTATTTTAGGGACCCAGTACTTC
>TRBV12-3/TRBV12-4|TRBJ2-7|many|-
CASSLGAVAYEQYF
TGTGCCAGCAGTCTGGGGGCCGTGGCCTACGAGCAGTACTTC
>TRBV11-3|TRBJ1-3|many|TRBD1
CASSHRDSGNTIYF
TGTGCCAGCAGCCACCGGGACAGCGGGAACACCATATATTTT
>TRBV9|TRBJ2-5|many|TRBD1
CASSVEPGQGMFETQYF
TGTGCCAGCAGCGTAGAGCCGGGACAGGGCATGTTTGAGACCCAGTACTTC
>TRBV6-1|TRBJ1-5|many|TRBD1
CASSTVDRGIQPQHF
TGTGCCAGCAGTACCGTGGACAGGGGGATTCAGCCCCAGCATTTT
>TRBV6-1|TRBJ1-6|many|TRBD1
CASSYAGTAGGSPLHF
TGTGCCAGCAGTTACGCAGGGACAGCAGGGGGGTCACCCCTCCACTTT
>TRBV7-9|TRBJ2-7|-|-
CASSSRPQGPYEQYF
TGTGCCAGCAGCTCTCGCCCACAGGGACCCTACGAGCAGTACTTC
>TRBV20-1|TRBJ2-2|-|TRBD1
CSARPGQGNTGELFF
TGCAGTGCGCGCCCGGGACAGGGAAACACCGGGGAGCTGTTTTTT
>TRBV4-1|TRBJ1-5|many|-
CASSLYDRNQPQHF
TGCGCCAGCAGCCTCTACGACAGGAATCAGCCCCAGCATTTT
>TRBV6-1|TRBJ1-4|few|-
CASSRGTTNEKLFF
TGTGCCAGCAGTCGCGGGACAACTAATGAAAAACTGTTTTTT
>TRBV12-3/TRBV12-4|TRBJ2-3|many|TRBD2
CASSLGLAGVVTDTQYF
TGTGCCAGCAGTTTAGGACTAGCGGGAGTTGTTACAGATACGCAGTATTTT
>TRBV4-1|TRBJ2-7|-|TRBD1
CASSQDKRQGLYEQYF
TGCGCCAGCAGCCAAGATAAGAGACAGGGGTTATACGAGCAGTACTTC
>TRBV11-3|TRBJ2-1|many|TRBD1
CASSSGQGGSPYNEQFF
TGTGCCAGCAGCTCCGGACAGGGTGGTAGTCCATACAATGAGCAGTTCTTC
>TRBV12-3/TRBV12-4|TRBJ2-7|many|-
CASSSSRGKTGDISYEQYF
TGTGCCAGCAGTTCCTCTCGGGGAAAGACGGGAGATATCTCCTACGAGCAGTACTTC
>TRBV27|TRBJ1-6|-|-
CASSFDLQGDSPLHF
TGTGCCAGCAGTTTCGATTTACAGGGTGATTCACCCCTCCACTTT
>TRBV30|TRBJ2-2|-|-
CAWSVQRGSDTGELFF
TGTGCCTGGAGTGTACAAAGGGGGAGCGACACCGGGGAGCTGTTTTTT
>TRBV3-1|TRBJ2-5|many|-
CASSPEGGFEETQYF
TGTGCCAGCAGCCCCGAGGGGGGATTCGAAGAGACCCAGTACTTC
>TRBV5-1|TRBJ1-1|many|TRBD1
CASADQGDTEAFF
TGCGCCAGCGCAGACCAGGGGGACACTGAAGCTTTCTTT
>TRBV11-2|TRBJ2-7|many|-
CASSLALWFPSPYEQYF
TGTGCCAGCAGCTTAGCGCTCTGGTTCCCGTCTCCCTACGAGCAGTACTTC
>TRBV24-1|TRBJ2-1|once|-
CATSQTGEQFF
TGTGCCACCAGCCAGACTGGAGAGCAGTTCTTC
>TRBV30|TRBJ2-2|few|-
CAWSYSSAWTGELFF
TGTGCCTGGAGTTACAGCTCGGCGTGGACCGGGGAGCTGTTTTTT
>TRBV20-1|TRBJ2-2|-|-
CSARVSVNTGELFF
TGCAGTGCTAGGGTTAGCGTGAACACCGGGGAGCTGTTTTTT
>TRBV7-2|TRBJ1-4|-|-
CASSPNRGERGEKLFF
TGTGCCAGCAGCCCGAATCGGGGGGAGCGGGGTGAAAAACTGTTTTTT
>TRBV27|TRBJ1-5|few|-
CASSLSLDQPQHF
TGTGCCAGCAGTTTAAGTCTCGATCAGCCCCAGCATTTT